The clone carrying this TCR beta chain is categorized as medium-sized. The antigen is unknown. Reverse transcription of roughly 0.5 ug total RNA with a constant-region primer produced TCR beta cDNA. ARM-PCR was slightly modified, and three nested multiplex PCR rounds with it gave rise to the TCR beta libraries. Amplification in the first two PCR rounds was performed using TRBV1-TRBV30 forward primers and a C-beta reverse primer for 10 cycles each. MiXCR, run by TCRdb on the multiplex PCR reads, gives a single entry per CDR3 protein. The table shows about 54,000 distinct CDR3 sequences, with over 70% occurring only once. The entry originates in a study of tumor-infiltrating lymphocytes in primary liver carcinoma. Trimming pared 0 bases from V and 0 bases from J, leaving 5 bases between. The CDR3 sequence is 15 residues long. From germline, CDR1 is KGHSY and CDR2 FQNENV. General observations from the study: Less overlap was seen in tumor-adjacent and tumor-blood pairs than in tumor region pairs. Found in all five tumor regions were only about 7-24% of top clones.

Taking about 17-31 mg of unsorted bulk tissue, the authors co-extracted RNA and DNA. Resecting the tumor surgically was how the patients' primary liver carcinoma was treated. Per tumor, sampling covered five separate regions. The TCR was taken from a man aged 35-49 years with primary liver carcinoma and hepatitis B virus infection. V usage is TRBV16 and J usage is TRBJ1-4; TRBD1 might be the D (5 bases). The sample consisted of liver tumor tissue from sampling region 2. As to subset: tumor region T2, inferior pole. CDR3 in DNA: TGTGCCAGCAGCCAATCGGGGGCAACTAATGAAAAACTGTTTTTT. Its translation: CASSQSGATNEKLFF.